The 25 T cell receptor beta chains reported below all come from one sample, sequenced in a study of tumor and adjacent non-tumor tissue in lung cancer. RNA was extracted from bulk tissue without any cell sorting. TCRbeta libraries were built with three rounds of nested PCR, modified from ARM-PCR. TCRdb independently ran MiXCR on the multiplex PCR reads; one entry per CDR3 protein. The table lists fewer than 85,000 distinct CDR3 sequences, 77% of them singletons, with approximately 12% in the top ten. The sequenced material came from lung tumor tissue. The receptors here all came from a woman between 50 and 59 years old with non-small cell lung cancer.

As to this clonotype: Just one base apart from a much larger clone, this may be a read error. J is TRBJ2-5 and V is TRBV5-1, with D perhaps matching TRBD2 (6 bases). Germline CDR1 reads SGHRS; CDR2 reads YFSETQ. CDR3 length: 15 amino acids. V was pared by 1 base and J by 4 bases, with 14 bases between. The CDR3 is CASSLRAGYAETQYF. The DNA for the CDR3 is TGCGCCAGCAGCTTGAGGGCGGGATACGCAGAGACCCAGTACTTC.

This clonotype was seen repeatedly, ten times or more. V gene TRBV20-1 combines with J gene TRBJ1-4; D ambiguous. The germline V gene encodes CDR1 DFQATT and CDR2 SNEGSKA (reference sequence). Between the trimmed V and J ends, which lost 3 bases and 7 bases, there was a span of 6 bases. The CDR3 is 11 residues long. CDR3 sequence (DNA): TGCAGTGCTAGGGGGTTTGAAAAACTGTTTTTT. It encodes CSARGFEKLFF.

This clonotype has a single count. A much larger clone sits a single nucleotide away, making a read error possible. This chain joins TRBV20-1 and TRBJ2-1; TRBD2 might be the D (6 bases). This CDR3 has 14 amino acids. The ends were cut back, 3 bases at V and 7 bases at J, with 16 bases in the middle. CDR1 and CDR2 from the germline V gene are DFQATT and SNEGSKA (reference sequence). In DNA, the CDR3 is TGCAGTGCTAGGTCAGGCGGGAACATGAATGAGCAGTTCTTC. This gives the protein CSARSGGNMNEQFF.

This clonotype was observed a single time. This likely comes from a read error, as the CDR3 has no conserved phenylalanine or tryptophan at its end. It is unclear where the CDR3 begins or ends on the DNA, so no DNA is shown, and the CDR3 is as TCRdb lists it. V usage is TRBV6-5 and J usage is TRBJ2-7; TRBD2, the table's D call, lacks a check against the DNA. The V gene's germline CDR1 is MNHEY and CDR2 SVGAGI. A total of 16 residues make up the CDR3, ends included. CDR3 amino acids: CASSYSGTRGLREQYI.

The chain uses TRBV5-1 and TRBJ1-1; 10 bases align to TRBD1. Germline trimming cut 4 bases from V and 0 bases from J; bases unmatched to any gene: 30. The germline V gene encodes CDR1 SGHRS and CDR2 YFSETQ. This CDR3 contains 24 residues. The CDR3 is CASSPTGWRDRGLRKVGLNTEAFF. In nucleotides, the CDR3 is TGCGCCAGCAGCCCGACCGGATGGCGGGACAGGGGTCTCCGGAAGGTGGGTTTGAACACTGAAGCTTTCTTT.

The sample holds a few counts of this clonotype. This could be a read error, since a much larger clone is one nucleotide away. The J gene is TRBJ2-7, the V gene TRBV14; D not certain. CDR3 size: 14 residues. Germline V CDR1 and CDR2: SGHDN, FVKESK. The CDR3 DNA follows: TGTACCAGCAGCCAAGATCTCACGGGCTACGAGCAGTACTTC. It encodes CTSSQDLTGYEQYF. The variable domain in full, with the rest retrieved from reference TRBV14 and TRBJ2-7, is EAGVTQFPSHSVIEKGQTVTLRCDPISGHDNLYWYRRVMGKEIKFLLHFVKESKQDESGMPNNRFLAERTGGTYSTLKVQPAELEDSGVYFCTSSQDLTGYEQYFGPGTRLTVT.

As regards this clonotype: One junction end disagrees with the germline gene, perhaps due to a read error. The chain uses TRBV5-6 and TRBJ2-7; 10 nucleotides match TRBD2. CDR1 is SGHDT, CDR2 YYEEEE, per germline. The CDR3 loop spans 16 amino acids. The CDR3 DNA follows: TGTGCCAGCAGTCTCGGAGCTAGCGGGAGTTCCTACGAGCAGTATTTC. This sequence encodes CASSLGASGSSYEQYF.

As to this clonotype: This clone may be a read error of a much larger clone one base away. This chain connects TRBV5-8 to TRBJ2-2; D may correspond to TRBD1 or TRBD2 (6 bases each). CDR1 and CDR2 from the germline V gene are SGHTS and YDEGEE. Deletions cut 4 bases from V and 3 bases from J, with 28 bases between. The CDR3 spans 20 residues. DNA for the CDR3: TGTGCCAGCAGCCCGGCGGGCTCCCCGGGGGCAGGGCGGGACACCGGGGAGCTGTTTTTT. Amino acids: CASSPAGSPGAGRDTGELFF.

For this clonotype: The CDR3 end shows no conserved phenylalanine or tryptophan, and so a read error is likely. It is unclear where the CDR3 begins or ends on the DNA, so no DNA is shown, and the CDR3 is as TCRdb lists it. This rearrangement joins TRBV29-1 to TRBJ2-3; the table gives TRBD2 as D, unverified against the DNA. Termini included, the CDR3 measures 15 amino acids. Germline V CDR1 and CDR2: SQVTM, ANQGSEA. The CDR3 protein is CSVALAGGRADTPYL.

On this clonotype itself: This is likely a read error, given that the CDR3 carries no conserved phenylalanine or tryptophan at its end. CDR3 amino acids: CASSFASGIGDIQYL. Here the CDR3 DNA reads TGTGCCAGTAGTTTCGCTAGCGGAATTGGGGACATTCAGTACTTA. The genes are TRBV11-2 and TRBJ2-4; TRBD2 matches 7 bases. The CDR3 is 15 residues long. The J segment lost 8 bases and the V segment lost 9 bases, leaving 16 bases of the junction unmatched. CDR1 and CDR2 (germline): SGHAT, FQNNGV.

With regard to this clonotype: At one end, the junction sequence differs from germline, possibly due to a read error. The chain carries TRBV12-3 or TRBV12-4 and TRBJ1-2; D gene unclear. The length of the CDR3 is 13 residues. The CDR3, as DNA: TGTGCCAGCAGCAATTTAGGTTCCCGACCAAACCGCTTC. This encodes CASSNLGSRPNRF.

Points on this clonotype: Without the conserved terminal phenylalanine or tryptophan, this CDR3 likely stems from a read error. The chain uses TRBV11-2 and TRBJ2-3; D gene ambiguous. The V gene's germline CDR1 is SGHAT and CDR2 FQNNGV. This CDR3 has 13 amino acids. Here the CDR3 DNA reads TGTGCCAGTAGCTTAGCTGAGTCAGATACGCAGTATTTA. It encodes CASSLAESDTQYL.

On this clonotype itself: This CDR3 is missing its conserved last phenylalanine or tryptophan, likely due to a read error. The DNA is left out, because the CDR3 cannot be placed on it with certainty; the CDR3 is given as TCRdb lists it. The rearrangement uses TRBV11-2 and TRBJ1-5. Germline V gene data show CDR1 as SGHAT and CDR2 as FQNNGV. The CDR3 numbers 15 amino acids, ends counted. The CDR3: CASSAEGISNQPRHY.

Comments on this clonotype: A much larger clone lies a single base off, so this may be a read error. The chain links TRBV5-1 to TRBJ2-7; no clear D. This CDR3 is built from 16 residues. In germline, CDR1 is SGHRS, CDR2 YFSETQ. Trimming took off 0 bases at V and 3 bases at J, with 16 bases between the two ends. The CDR3, as DNA: TGCGCCAGCAGCTTGGAGTCCCGACACGGCCTCTACGAGCAGTACTTC. This gives the protein CASSLESRHGLYEQYF.

The chain recombines TRBV5-5 with TRBJ2-3, with D possibly being TRBD1 or TRBD2 (5 bases each). V gave up 8 bases and J gave up 5 bases, with 18 bases separating them. The CDR3 consists of 14 residues. Germline loops: CDR1 SGHKS, CDR2 YYEKEE (reference sequence). Here the CDR3 reads CASEVQGAGDTQYF. The CDR3 nucleotides read TGTGCCAGTGAGGTCCAGGGAGCTGGAGATACGCAGTATTTT.

Concerning this clonotype itself: A junction boundary mismatches the germline segment, possibly from a read error. The chain couples TRBV12-3 or TRBV12-4 to TRBJ2-5, with D hard to call. This CDR3 has 13 amino acids. The CDR3 sequence: CANCRARQETQYF. CDR3 DNA sequence: TGTGCCAACTGCCGCGCGAGGCAAGAGACTCAGTACTTC.

This clonotype was seen ten or more times. The rearrangement joins TRBV11-2 to TRBJ2-3; the D is unclear. V lost 0 bases to trimming and J lost 2 bases, with 0 bases between them. CDR1 and CDR2 from the germline V gene are SGHAT and FQNNGV. CDR3 length: 12 residues. The CDR3 nucleotides read TGTGCCAGCAGCTTAGACACAGATACGCAGTATTTT. This gives the protein CASSLDTDTQYF.

This clonotype has at least ten counts. The chain employs TRBV4-2 and TRBJ2-1, with 10 positions matching TRBD2. Losses at the gene ends were 4 bases for V and 5 bases for J; bases not matched to a gene: 11. The germline gives CDR1 LGHNA, CDR2 YNFKEQ. This CDR3 spans 17 amino acids. The CDR3 DNA is TGTGCCAGCAGCCGAGAGGCTGAGCGGGAGGGCGACAATGAGCAGTTCTTC. As protein: CASSREAEREGDNEQFF.

The CDR3 nucleotides are TGTATCAGCAGACTCGACAGGGTAGGGTTGAGCGAGCAGTACTTC. It specifies CISRLDRVGLSEQYF. The chain carries TRBV28 and TRBJ2-7, with 7 bases aligning to TRBD1. Per the germline V gene, CDR1 is MDHEN and CDR2 is SYDVKM. This CDR3 is 15 amino acids long.

A word on this clonotype: The conserved phenylalanine or tryptophan normally closing the CDR3 is absent here, so this likely arose from a read error. The DNA is left out, because the CDR3 cannot be placed on it with certainty; the CDR3 is given as TCRdb lists it. The chain combines TRBV4-2 with TRBJ2-3; TRBD2 was called by the table and not checked on the DNA. Germline V gene sequence: CDR1 LGHNA, CDR2 YNFKEQ. The CDR3 region is 20 residues in length, termini included. CDR3 amino acids: CASSPTPGLAGGSGTDTRYL.

At least ten counts were recorded for this clonotype. The rearrangement joins TRBV11-3 to TRBJ2-5; D gene unclear. V lost 2 bases to trimming and J lost 5 bases, with 15 bases between them. Germline V gene lookup returns CDR1 SGHNT and CDR2 YENEEA. CDR3 length equals 15 residues. The CDR3 loop is CASSLMVGGVETQYF. As DNA, the CDR3 is TGTGCCAGCAGCTTAATGGTCGGCGGTGTTGAGACCCAGTACTTC.

As concerns this clonotype: Since a much larger clone is just one base distant, this may be a read error. The gene calls are TRBV28 and TRBJ2-1, with TRBD2 identical over 7 bases. CDR1 and CDR2 (germline): MDHEN, SYDVKM. This CDR3 spans 13 amino acids. The DNA of the CDR3 is TGTGCCAGCACCGGGGGGTTACACAATGAGAAGTTCTTC. It codes for CASTGGLHNEKFF.

The chain couples TRBV11-2 to TRBJ2-1; D is perhaps TRBD2 (7 bases). This CDR3 contains 16 residues. Trimming shortened V by 10 bases and J by 8 bases, and 27 bases separated the two germline ends. Germline-derived CDR1 and CDR2 are SGHAT and FQNNGV. The CDR3 protein is CANHGLDTPGGDEQFF. CDR3 coding DNA: TGTGCCAACCATGGACTAGACACCCCGGGGGGCGATGAGCAGTTCTTC.

Comment on this clonotype: This may stem from a read error, because a much larger clone lies one nucleotide away. This rearrangement joins TRBV28 to TRBJ2-1; weak D call: TRBD2 (5 bases). V shed 4 bases and J shed 6 bases, with 19 bases lying between them. From germline, CDR1 is MDHEN and CDR2 SYDVKM. The length of the CDR3 is 16 residues. CDR3 loop: CASSSTSRGFFNEQFF. The CDR3 coding sequence is TGTGCCAGCAGTTCAACTTCCCGGGGATTCTTCAATGAGCAGTTCTTC.

This sequence joins TRBV6-5 and TRBJ2-3; D not certain. Germline CDR1 MNHEY, CDR2 SVGAGI. This CDR3 region has 16 residues. This CDR3 is CTNSYSRFRFTDTQYF. For the CDR3, the DNA is TGTACCAACAGTTACTCGAGGTTTAGGTTCACAGATACGCAGTATTTT.